A single sample is the source of the 19 T cell receptor beta chains below, sequenced in a study of TIL therapy for anti-PD-1-resistant metastatic lung cancer. Described time point: pre-treatment sample, taken before nivolumab and TIL therapy. This was the immunoSEQ v3 assay. The repertoire was sequenced with immunoSEQ multiplex PCR; TCRdb's copy has only in-frame clones and lacks some. Of approximately 50,000 clones in the sample, around three quarters were seen once. Sequenced here: blood, sampled at baseline. All receptors come from a man in his 70s with non-small cell lung cancer.

The chain joins TRBV7-9 to TRBJ1-2, with TRBD1 matching 8 bases. Unmatched junction bases numbered 5, after V lost 4 bases and J lost 4 bases. CDR1 SEHNR and CDR2 FQNEAQ come from the germline V gene (reference sequence). The CDR3 length is 14 residues. This CDR3 reads CASSSKGQAYGYTF. Written as DNA, the CDR3 is TGTGCCAGCAGCTCAAAGGGACAGGCCTATGGCTACACCTTC.

This clone was counted a few times. This chain uses TRBV7-6 with TRBJ1-3; 9 nucleotides agree with TRBD1. CDR3 length: 17 residues. Germline assignment: CDR1 SGHVS and CDR2 FNYEAQ. J lost 0 bases, V lost 0 bases, and 3 bases had no gene match. The CDR3 here is CASSLAGTGNSGNTIYF. The CDR3, as DNA: TGTGCCAGCAGCTTAGCGGGGACAGGGAACTCTGGAAACACCATATATTTT.

Details on this clone: This same CDR3 is encoded by further DNA sequences in the sample. The chain links TRBV5-1 to TRBJ2-5; a possible D gene is TRBD1 (6 bases). This CDR3 has 14 residues. The ends were cut back, 0 bases at V and 1 base at J, with 7 bases in the middle. Looked up from germline, CDR1 is SGHRS and CDR2 is YFSETQ. CDR3 region: CASSLGQVQETQYF. The CDR3 DNA reads as TGCGCCAGCAGCTTGGGACAGGTCCAAGAGACCCAGTACTTC.

This rearrangement joins TRBV6-1 to TRBJ2-5, with D maybe TRBD2 (6 bases). This CDR3 has 13 amino acids. V lost 7 bases to trimming and J lost 5 bases, with 14 bases between them. The germline CDR1 and CDR2 sequences are MNHNS and SASEGT. CDR3 coding DNA: TGTGCCAGCACCGGGGGTAGTTGGGAGACCCAGTACTTC. Amino acids: CASTGGSWETQYF.

The V call is TRBV9, the J call TRBJ2-3; 9 bases match TRBD1. CDR1 is SGDLS, CDR2 YYNGEE, per germline. J was trimmed by 2 bases and V by 6 bases; bases with no gene match: 4. The CDR3 is made up of 14 amino acids. The DNA of the CDR3 is TGTGCCAGCACGGGGACAGGGTCCACAGATACGCAGTATTTT. Its protein product is CASTGTGSTDTQYF.

The chain has TRBV7-3 and TRBJ2-1, with D perhaps TRBD1 or TRBD2 (6 bases each). Trimming removed 5 bases at V and 7 bases at J, with 18 bases between. From germline, CDR1 is SGHTA and CDR2 FQGTGA. This CDR3 contains 15 residues. As DNA, the CDR3 is TGTGCCAGCAGCCAGGGGCCGGAGGGCCTGAATGAGCAGTTCTTC. Protein: CASSQGPEGLNEQFF.

The chain links TRBV27 to TRBJ2-7; 7 bases are a match to TRBD1. Germline V CDR1 and CDR2: MNHEY, SMNVEV (reference sequence). The CDR3 contains 14 residues. Trimming cost V 6 bases and J 4 bases; bases outside gene matches: 9. Written as DNA, the CDR3 is TGTGCCAGCAGCAGACCGGGACAGAGATACGAGCAGTACTTC. Amino acids: CASSRPGQRYEQYF.

The gene calls are TRBV27 and TRBJ1-1, with 12 bases fitting TRBD1. Trimming cost V 4 bases and J 11 bases; bases outside gene matches: 8. The germline gives CDR1 MNHEY, CDR2 SMNVEV (reference sequence). The CDR3 consists of 14 residues. CDR3 bases: TGTGCCAGCAGTTCCTCCGGGACAGGGGGCGAGGCTTTCTTT. Amino acids: CASSSSGTGGEAFF.

The chain carries TRBV2 and TRBJ2-7; D assignment may be TRBD1 or TRBD2 (5 bases each). Trimming took off 5 bases at V and 5 bases at J, with 16 bases between the two ends. The CDR3 is 14 amino acids. CDR1 SNHLY and CDR2 FYNNEI come from the germline V gene. The CDR3 bases are TGTGCCAGCAGTAGGGGCGGAAGGGAGAACGAGCAGTACTTC. Translating gives CASSRGGRENEQYF.

The CDR3 DNA follows: TGTGCCAGCAGCTTAGGTCGGCAGGCATATGGCTACACCTTC. It yields the protein CASSLGRQAYGYTF. The J gene is TRBJ1-2, the V gene TRBV7-2; unclear D gene. The CDR3 has 14 amino acids. Germline V gene data show CDR1 as SGHTA and CDR2 as FQGNSA. Trimming shortened V by 1 base and J by 5 bases, and 11 bases separated the two germline ends.

The chain recombines TRBV5-1 with TRBJ2-2, with a tentative D call TRBD1 (5 bases). This CDR3 has 14 amino acids. Germline CDR1 reads SGHRS; CDR2 reads YFSETQ. V dropped 5 bases and J dropped 5 bases, with 13 bases sitting between them. The CDR3: CASRPEGVTGELFF. The CDR3 nucleotides are TGCGCCAGCAGACCCGAAGGGGTGACCGGGGAGCTGTTTTTT.

The V call is TRBV7-3, the J call TRBJ2-1; 7 bases match TRBD1. Losses at the gene ends were 8 bases for V and 5 bases for J; bases not matched to a gene: 9. Germline lookup yields CDR1 SGHTA and CDR2 FQGTGA. The CDR3 runs to 14 residues. The CDR3 DNA follows: TGTGCCAGCTCTCCGGGACAGAAAAACAATGAGCAGTTCTTC. Translation gives CASSPGQKNNEQFF.

This chain uses TRBV4-2 with TRBJ1-2; TRBD1 matches 8 bases. Trimming removed 2 bases from V and 13 bases from J; junction bases left unmatched: 6. This CDR3 has 12 residues. Germline assignment: CDR1 LGHNA and CDR2 YNFKEQ. In DNA, the CDR3 is TGTGCCAGCAGCCAAAATCGACAGGGGTGCACCTTC. It specifies CASSQNRQGCTF.

The chain has TRBV21-1 and TRBJ2-1. TRBV21-1 represents a pseudogene. This CDR3 is built from 14 residues. The CDR3 DNA follows: TGTGCCAGCAGCCCAGGTCTGGTAGCTGGTGAGCAGTTCTTC. Residues: CASSPGLVAGEQFF.

The chain couples TRBV5-1 to TRBJ2-3; weak D call: TRBD1 (6 bases). Trimming removed 0 bases from V and 9 bases from J, with 11 bases in between. This CDR3 has 13 amino acids. Germline V gives CDR1 SGHRS, CDR2 YFSETQ. The CDR3 DNA sequence: TGCGCCAGCAGCTTGGACTCCACAGGGACGCAGTATTTT. Translating gives CASSLDSTGTQYF.

This clone was detected only a few times. The chain carries TRBV28 and TRBJ2-7; a weak D match, TRBD2 (6 bases). Trimming took 6 bases from V and 0 from J, leaving 15 bases between them. Per germline, CDR1 MDHEN and CDR2 SYDVKM. CDR3 length equals 15 residues. Here the CDR3 DNA reads TGTGCCAGCAGCCCTCAACGGGAGATCTCCTACGAGCAGTACTTC. Translated, it gives CASSPQREISYEQYF. Based on the CDR3 plus reference TRBV28 and TRBJ2-7, the full variable domain is DVKVTQSSRYLVKRTGEKVFLECVQDMDHENMFWYRQDPGLGLRLIYFSYDVKMKEKGDIPEGYSVSREKKERFSLILESASTNQTSMYLCASSPQREISYEQYFGPGTRLTVT.

J is TRBJ1-2 and V is TRBV4-2; 7 bases map to TRBD1. This CDR3 has 17 residues. The junction had 14 bases not matched to a gene; V was cut back by 2 bases and J by 5 bases. Germline V gene lookup returns CDR1 LGHNA and CDR2 YNFKEQ. The CDR3 loop is CASSQKARQGPPYGYTF. For the CDR3, the DNA is TGTGCCAGCAGCCAAAAGGCCCGACAGGGTCCCCCTTATGGCTACACCTTC.

The rearrangement uses TRBV6-5 and TRBJ2-5; TRBD1 aligns across 7 bases. The V gene end was trimmed by 0 bases and the J gene end by 5 bases; junction bases not matched to a gene: 3. The CDR3 extends over 14 amino acids. CDR1 is MNHEY, CDR2 SVGAGI, per germline. As DNA, the CDR3 is TGTGCCAGCAGTTACTCGACAGGGCTGGAGACCCAGTACTTC. Protein: CASSYSTGLETQYF.

The chain carries TRBV5-4 and TRBJ2-1, with D tentatively TRBD2 (5 bases). Germline-derived CDR1 and CDR2 are SGHNT and YYREEE (reference sequence). The V and J ends lost 4 bases and 4 bases respectively, with 15 bases between them. This CDR3 comprises 15 residues. Here the CDR3 reads CASSPPLAAYNEQFF. The CDR3, as DNA: TGTGCCAGCAGCCCCCCCCTAGCAGCATACAATGAGCAGTTCTTC.